These T cell receptor beta chains were read from a single sample in a study of blood T cell repertoires in COVID-19. Clones were sequenced by immunoSEQ multiplex PCR, and TCRdb holds only the in-frame ones, with some missing. The table lists some 190,000 clones, roughly 88% of them singletons. The sequenced sample was peripheral blood. The receptors derive from a human donor with active or convalescent COVID-19. The donor label of this sample is uncertain. CDR3s include the opening cysteine and the closing phenylalanine or tryptophan. Fields, in order: J gene, clone size, V gene, D gene, CDR3 DNA, CDR3 protein. A D gene is named only where the DNA matches it firmly. Clone size is given for some rows only: seen once, a few or many times, or a class if the clone is expanded.

>TRBJ2-1|NA|TRBV30|NA
TGTGCCTGGAGTTCGGGAGTCGGGCACAATGAGCAGTTCTTC
CAWSSGVGHNEQFF
>TRBJ1-3|NA|TRBV5-1|NA
TGCGCCAGCAGCCCAGGGGACTCTGGAAACACCATATATTTT
CASSPGDSGNTIYF
>TRBJ1-1|once|TRBV7-3|TRBD1
TGTGCCAGCAGCCCTTCCGGTGCAGGGGGAGCTTTCTTT
CASSPSGAGGAFF
>TRBJ2-7|NA|TRBV19|TRBD1
TGTGCCAGTAGTGTGACAGGGAACTCCTACGAGCAGTACTTC
CASSVTGNSYEQYF
>TRBJ2-7|few|TRBV7-9|NA
TGTGCCAGCAGCTTAGCGTCTACAGGGAGCGAGCAGTACTTC
CASSLASTGSEQYF
>TRBJ2-7|NA|TRBV4-1|NA
TGCGCCAGCAGCTACGGAGGACGGTCCTACGAGCAGTACTTC
CASSYGGRSYEQYF
>TRBJ2-1|few|TRBV2|NA
TGTGCCAGCAGTGCTGAGAAGAGCTCCTACAATGAGCAGTTCTTC
CASSAEKSSYNEQFF
>TRBJ2-1|NA|TRBV9|TRBD2
TGTGCCAGCAGCGTTAGCCGGGACTACCTAAAGGGAAATGAGCAGTTCTTC
CASSVSRDYLKGNEQFF
>TRBJ2-1|NA|TRBV4-3|TRBD2
TGCGCCAGCAGCCAAGGGGGAGGGAGGTCCTACAATGAGCAGTTCTTC
CASSQGGGRSYNEQFF
>TRBJ2-7|NA|TRBV28|TRBD1
TGTGCCAGCACTGTGGGACAGGGGGTTGACGAGCAGTACTTC
CASTVGQGVDEQYF
>TRBJ1-2|NA|TRBV27|TRBD1
TGTGCCAGCAGTTTAAGCGGGGGGACAGGTCAGGGCTACACCTTC
CASSLSGGTGQGYTF
>TRBJ2-7|NA|TRBV21-1|NA
TGTGCCAGCAGCAAAGCCTTGTCGACAGGGGGAATCGAGCAGTACTTC
CASSKALSTGGIEQYF
>TRBJ1-2|NA|TRBV6-1|NA
TGTGCCAGCAGTGAAGCACTATCGACAGGTTTGTTTCTTGGCTACACCTTC
CASSEALSTGLFLGYTF
>TRBJ1-5|NA|TRBV18|NA
TGTGCCAGCTCACCAAACGAGGGATATAGCAATCAGCCCCAGCATTTT
CASSPNEGYSNQPQHF
>TRBJ2-5|NA|TRBV24-1|NA
TGTGCCACCAGTGGTCGTAGGGAGGTCGGGCGGGACCAAGAGACCCAGTACTTC
CATSGRREVGRDQETQYF
>TRBJ2-5|NA|TRBV5-4|TRBD1
TGTGCCAGCAGCCCCGGGACAGCTAAAGAGACCCAGTACTTC
CASSPGTAKETQYF
>TRBJ2-1|NA|TRBV5-6|NA
TGTGCCAGCAGCGATCTAGCGAATGAGCAGTTCTTC
CASSDLANEQFF
>TRBJ2-2|NA|TRBV19|NA
TGTGCCAGTAGGCCCGATTTGAGTCATCAGGAGCTGTTTTTT
CASRPDLSHQELFF
>TRBJ2-5|NA|TRBV24-1|NA
TGTGCCACCAGGGGAGGGGGCCAAGAGACCCAGTACTTC
CATRGGGQETQYF
>TRBJ1-5|NA|TRBV7-3|NA
TGTGCCAGCAGCTTAATAATCCCGGGCAGCAATGTGTATGGGAGGCCCCAGCATTTT
CASSLIIPGSNVYGRPQHF
>TRBJ2-7|NA|TRBV5-4|NA
TGTGCCAGCAGCTCCCCGGGTCCCTACGAGCAGTACTTC
CASSSPGPYEQYF
>TRBJ1-1|NA|TRBV28|TRBD1
TGTGCCAGCAGTCAATACAGGGGAGGAACTGAAGCTTTCTTT
CASSQYRGGTEAFF
>TRBJ1-5|few|TRBV28|NA
TGTGCCAGCAGTCCCGGGACAAAGAATCAGCCCCAGCATTTT
CASSPGTKNQPQHF